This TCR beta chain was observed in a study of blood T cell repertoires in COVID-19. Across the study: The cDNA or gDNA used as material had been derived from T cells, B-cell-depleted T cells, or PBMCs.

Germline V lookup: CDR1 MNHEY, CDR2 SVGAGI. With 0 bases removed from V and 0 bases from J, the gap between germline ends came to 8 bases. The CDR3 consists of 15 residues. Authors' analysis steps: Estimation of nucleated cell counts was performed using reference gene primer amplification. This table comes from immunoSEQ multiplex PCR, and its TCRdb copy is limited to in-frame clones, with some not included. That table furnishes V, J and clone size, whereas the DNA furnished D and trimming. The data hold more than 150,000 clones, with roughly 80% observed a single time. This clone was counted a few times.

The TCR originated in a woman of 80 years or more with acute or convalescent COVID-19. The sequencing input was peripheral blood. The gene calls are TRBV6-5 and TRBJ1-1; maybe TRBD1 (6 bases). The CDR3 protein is CASSYSRGLNTEAFF. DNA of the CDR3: TGTGCCAGCAGTTACTCGAGGGGGTTGAACACTGAAGCTTTCTTT.